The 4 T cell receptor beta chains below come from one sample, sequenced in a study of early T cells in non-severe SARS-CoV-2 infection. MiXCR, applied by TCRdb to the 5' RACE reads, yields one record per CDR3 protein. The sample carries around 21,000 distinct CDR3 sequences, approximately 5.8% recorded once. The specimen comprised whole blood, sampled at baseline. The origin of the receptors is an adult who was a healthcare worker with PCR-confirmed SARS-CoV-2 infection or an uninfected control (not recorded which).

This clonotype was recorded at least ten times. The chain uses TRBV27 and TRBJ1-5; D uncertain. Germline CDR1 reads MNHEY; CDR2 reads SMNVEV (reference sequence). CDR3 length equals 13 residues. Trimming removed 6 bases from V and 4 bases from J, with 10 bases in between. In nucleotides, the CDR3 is TGTGCCAGCAGACCCGACCGGAATCAGCCCCAGCATTTT. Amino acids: CASRPDRNQPQHF.

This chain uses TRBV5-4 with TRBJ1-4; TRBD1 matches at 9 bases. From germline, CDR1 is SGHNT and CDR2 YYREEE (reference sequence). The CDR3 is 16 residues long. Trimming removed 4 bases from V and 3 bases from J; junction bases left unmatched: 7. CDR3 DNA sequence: TGTGCCAGCAGCCCTGGGACAGGGAAGCCTAATGAAAAACTGTTTTTT. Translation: CASSPGTGKPNEKLFF.

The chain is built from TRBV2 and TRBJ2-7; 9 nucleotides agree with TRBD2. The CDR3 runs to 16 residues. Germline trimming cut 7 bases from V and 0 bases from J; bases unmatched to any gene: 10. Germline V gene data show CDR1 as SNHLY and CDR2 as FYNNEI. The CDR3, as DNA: TGTGCCAGCACCAACCCCGGCGGGGGGGGCTCCTACGAGCAGTACTTC. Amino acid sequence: CASTNPGGGGSYEQYF.

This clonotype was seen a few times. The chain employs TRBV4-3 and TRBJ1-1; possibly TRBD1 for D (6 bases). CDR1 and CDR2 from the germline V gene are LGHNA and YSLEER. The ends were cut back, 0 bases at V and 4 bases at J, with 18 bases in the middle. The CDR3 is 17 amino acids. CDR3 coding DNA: TGCGCCAGCAGCCAAGACCTGCAGGGGAGCGGTGGCACTGAAGCTTTCTTT. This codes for CASSQDLQGSGGTEAFF.